Below are 3 T cell receptor beta chains sequenced from a single sample in a study of blood T cell repertoires in COVID-19. Sequencing was performed with immunoSEQ multiplex PCR; in TCRdb, only in-frame clones are kept and a portion is missing. The repertoire holds about 200,000 clones, with 90% as singletons. The source material was PBMCs or T cells enriched from blood (not recorded which). The receptor set was obtained from a man younger than 40 who had recovered from COVID-19.

The chain joins TRBV4-3 to TRBJ1-4; D is unclear. The CDR3 is 15 amino acids. V was clipped by 1 base and J by 7 bases, with 13 bases between them. CDR1 is LGHNA and CDR2 is YSLEER in the germline V gene. CDR3 coding DNA: TGCGCCAGCAGCCAAGGTTCGGGGTCAGGTGAAAAACTGTTTTTT. Residues: CASSQGSGSGEKLFF.

This rearrangement joins TRBV13 to TRBJ2-7; possibly TRBD1 for D (5 bases). This CDR3 is 15 amino acids long. V shed 3 bases and J shed 1 base, with 13 bases lying between them. Germline CDR1 is PRHDT and CDR2 is FYEKMQ (reference sequence). In DNA form, the CDR3 reads TGTGCCAGCAGCTTTAAAAGGACATATTCCTACGAGCAGTACTTC. The encoded protein is CASSFKRTYSYEQYF. Supplemented by reference TRBV13 and TRBJ2-7, the full variable domain reads AAGVIQSPRHLIKEKRETATLKCYPIPRHDTVYWYQQGPGQDPQFLISFYEKMQSDKGSIPDRFSAQQFSDYHSELNMSSLELGDSALYFCASSFKRTYSYEQYFGPGTRLTVT.

The chain links TRBV9 to TRBJ2-7; 9 bases are shared with TRBD2. V lost 3 bases and J lost 0; bases outside the gene matches: 1. Germline values: CDR1 SGDLS, CDR2 YYNGEE. This CDR3 has 14 amino acids. The CDR3 protein is CASSASGNSYEQYF. CDR3 DNA sequence: TGTGCCAGCAGCGCTAGCGGGAACTCCTACGAGCAGTACTTC.